The rows below give T cell receptor beta chains drawn from one sample of a study of response to subunit inactivated influenza vaccine. MiXCR, run by TCRdb on the RT-PCR reads, gives a single entry per CDR3 protein. The table shows approximately 530,000 distinct CDR3 sequences, with around 7.7% occurring only once. The sample in question was PBMCs from blood, obtained less than 30 months after vaccination. The source is a man aged 45-69 years who received an inactivated influenza vaccine. CDR3s include the opening cysteine and the closing phenylalanine or tryptophan. Each record gives: clone size, J gene, V gene, D gene, CDR3 protein, CDR3 DNA. The D gene is left open where the match is weak. Part of the rows lack a size; the others show once, few, many or a class for expanded clones.

>few|TRBJ1-3|TRBV7-9|-
CASSRDFSGNTIYF
TGTGCCAGCAGCCGGGATTTCTCTGGAAACACCATATATTTT
>few|TRBJ2-3|TRBV29-1|TRBD1
CSGRTGSSTDTQYF
TGCAGCGGAAGGACAGGATCTAGCACAGATACGCAGTATTTT
>many|TRBJ2-1|TRBV29-1|TRBD1
CSVEARDRGRNEQFF
TGCAGCGTTGAGGCGAGGGACAGGGGGCGGAATGAGCAGTTCTTC
>few|TRBJ2-3|TRBV20-1|-
CSAQRATSSQGTQYF
TGCAGTGCTCAGAGGGCAACTAGCTCCCAGGGTACGCAGTATTTT
>many|TRBJ2-1|TRBV4-3|TRBD2
CASSQTTSGNYNEQFF
TGCGCCAGCAGCCAAACGACTAGCGGGAATTACAATGAGCAGTTCTTC
>-|TRBJ2-1|TRBV6-2/TRBV6-3|TRBD2
CASSYRLSGSSNEQFF
TGTGCCAGCAGTTACCGGTTGAGCGGGAGTTCAAATGAGCAGTTCTTC
>-|TRBJ1-2|TRBV20-1|-
CSASSGAEGYTF
TGCAGTGCTAGTTCGGGGGCGGAGGGCTACACCTTC
>many|TRBJ2-1|TRBV4-3|-
CASSQDSGSSSYNEQFF
TGCGCCAGCAGCCAAGATAGTGGCAGTTCCTCCTACAATGAGCAGTTCTTC
>many|TRBJ2-5|TRBV11-2|TRBD2
CASSYPVGGRDRETQYF
TGTGCCAGCAGCTACCCCGTAGGAGGGAGGGACCGTGAGACCCAGTACTTC
>few|TRBJ2-1|TRBV2|TRBD2
CASSVSSGRIGWNEQFF
TGTGCCAGCAGTGTTTCTAGCGGGAGGATCGGATGGAATGAGCAGTTCTTC
>few|TRBJ1-4|TRBV28|-
CASTSPGAWKLFF
TGTGCCAGCACCTCCCCAGGGGCTTGGAAACTGTTTTTT
>many|TRBJ2-1|TRBV5-1|-
CASSFMVDGGNEQFF
TGCGCCAGCAGCTTCATGGTGGACGGCGGCAATGAGCAGTTCTTC
>few|TRBJ2-1|TRBV7-2|-
CASSLARDFYNEQFF
TGTGCCAGCAGCTTAGCCAGGGACTTCTACAATGAGCAGTTCTTC
>-|TRBJ2-3|TRBV24-1|-
CATSDGPGGLDTQYF
TGTGCCACCAGTGATGGACCCGGGGGCCTAGATACGCAGTATTTT
>-|TRBJ2-3|TRBV27|-
CASSFLGGADTQYF
TGTGCCAGCAGTTTTTTAGGGGGTGCAGATACGCAGTATTTT
>many|TRBJ1-1|TRBV12-3/TRBV12-4|-
CASSEIPGQNTEAFF
TGTGCCAGCAGTGAAATACCGGGACAAAACACTGAAGCTTTCTTT
>-|TRBJ2-7|TRBV4-2|TRBD1
CASSQGVEGATYEQYF
TGTGCCAGCAGCCAAGGGGTTGAGGGGGCGACCTACGAGCAGTACTTC
>-|TRBJ2-1|TRBV12-3/TRBV12-4|TRBD1
CASSRRTGGFLPYNEQFF
TGTGCCAGCAGTCGGAGGACAGGGGGATTCCTCCCCTACAATGAGCAGTTCTTC
>-|TRBJ1-5|TRBV3-1|-
CASSQERVGPQHF
TGTGCCAGCAGCCAAGAAAGGGTCGGTCCCCAGCATTTT
>few|TRBJ1-1|TRBV5-1|-
CASSFTPARGTEAFF
TGCGCCAGCAGCTTCACCCCCGCTAGAGGCACTGAAGCTTTCTTT
>many|TRBJ2-1|TRBV5-1|TRBD1
CASSHGTGPYNEQFF
TGCGCCAGCAGCCACGGGACAGGGCCCTACAATGAGCAGTTCTTC
>-|TRBJ1-4|TRBV12-3/TRBV12-4|TRBD1
CASSATGLTNEKLFF
TGTGCCAGCAGTGCGACAGGGCTAACTAATGAAAAACTGTTTTTT
>many|TRBJ2-7|TRBV7-2|-
CASSRNPYEQYF
TGTGCCAGCAGCCGGAACCCCTACGAGCAGTACTTC
>few|TRBJ2-3|TRBV29-1|-
CSVEDVTPTVTDTQYF
TGCAGCGTTGAAGATGTAACTCCCACAGTTACAGATACGCAGTATTTT
>-|TRBJ2-7|TRBV5-1|-
CASRSSGAYEQYF
TGCGCCAGCAGGAGTAGCGGCGCCTACGAGCAGTACTTC